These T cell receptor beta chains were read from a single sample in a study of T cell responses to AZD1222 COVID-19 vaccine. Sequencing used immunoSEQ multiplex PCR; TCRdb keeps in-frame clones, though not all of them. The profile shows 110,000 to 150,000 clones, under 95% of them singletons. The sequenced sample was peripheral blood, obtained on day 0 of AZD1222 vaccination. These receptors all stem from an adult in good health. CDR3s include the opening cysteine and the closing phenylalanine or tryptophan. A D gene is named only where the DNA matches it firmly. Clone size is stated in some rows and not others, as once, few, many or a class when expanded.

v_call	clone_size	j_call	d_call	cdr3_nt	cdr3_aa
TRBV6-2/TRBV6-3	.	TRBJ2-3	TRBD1	TGTGCCAGCAGTGCGGACAGGAGATCGATTACAGATACGCAGTATTTT	CASSADRRSITDTQYF
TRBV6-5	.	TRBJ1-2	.	TGTGCCAGCAGTTCCCAGGGTAACTATGGCTACACCTTC	CASSSQGNYGYTF
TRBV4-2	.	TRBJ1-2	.	TGTGCCAGCAGCCAAGAGATCAGGAACTATGGCTACACCTTC	CASSQEIRNYGYTF
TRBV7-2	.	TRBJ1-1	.	TGTGCCAGCAGCTTAGATGACAGTGAAGCTTTCTTT	CASSLDDSEAFF
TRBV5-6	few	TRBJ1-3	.	TGTGCCAGCAGCTCGCAGGGAAGGTCTGGAAACACCATATATTTT	CASSSQGRSGNTIYF
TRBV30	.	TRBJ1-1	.	TGTGCCTGGAACCCGGGGATAGGGTTCACTGAAGCTTTCTTT	CAWNPGIGFTEAFF
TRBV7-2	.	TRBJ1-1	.	TGTGCCAGCAGCTTAGGGAGGGTCTTCACTGAAGCTTTCTTT	CASSLGRVFTEAFF
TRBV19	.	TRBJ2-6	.	TGTGCCAGTAGTATAACCGGGGGCGGAGGGGCCAACGTCCTGACTTTC	CASSITGGGGANVLTF
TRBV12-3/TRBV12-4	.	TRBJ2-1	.	TGTGCCAGCAGTCGTGACCCCTACAATGAGCAGCTCTTC	CASSRDPYNEQLF
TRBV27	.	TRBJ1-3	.	TGTGCCAGCAGTTCCCTTGGAGGGTCGGACACCATATATTTT	CASSSLGGSDTIYF
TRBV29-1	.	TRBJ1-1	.	TGCAGCGTTGAAAACAATGAGAACACTGAAGCTTTCTTT	CSVENNENTEAFF
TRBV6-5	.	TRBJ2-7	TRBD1	TGTGCCAGCAAGGCGGGACAGGCATACGAGCAGTACTTC	CASKAGQAYEQYF
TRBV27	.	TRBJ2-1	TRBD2	TGTGCCAGCACAGAAGGGCGGGGGGGTCTCTCCTACAATGAGCAGTTCTTC	CASTEGRGGLSYNEQFF
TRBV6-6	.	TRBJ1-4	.	TGTGCCAGCAGTTTCTCCGACGGGACACAGAATGAAAAACTGTTTTTT	CASSFSDGTQNEKLFF
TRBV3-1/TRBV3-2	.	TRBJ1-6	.	TGTGCCAGCAGCCCCGACTATAATTCACCCCTCCACTTT	CASSPDYNSPLHF
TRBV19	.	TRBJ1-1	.	TGTGCCAGTAGTATCGGCCCCGCGATCATGAACACTGAAGCTTTCTTT	CASSIGPAIMNTEAFF
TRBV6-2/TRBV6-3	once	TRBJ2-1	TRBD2	TGTGCCAGCAGTTACGGCGGGACTAGCGGGGACAATGAGCAGTTCTTC	CASSYGGTSGDNEQFF
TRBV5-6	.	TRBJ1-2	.	TGTGCCAGCAGCTTGTATAATTTCAGGGTCCATGGCTACACCTTC	CASSLYNFRVHGYTF
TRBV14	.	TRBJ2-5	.	TGTGCCAGCAGCCAAGGCCTGCAGACCCAGTACTTC	CASSQGLQTQYF
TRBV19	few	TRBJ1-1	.	TGTGCCAGTAGTCTCCGAACCCCGGTAGGGACTGAAGCTTTCTTT	CASSLRTPVGTEAFF
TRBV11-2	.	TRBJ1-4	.	TGTGCCAGCAGCTGGACACAGGGATATGAAAAACTGTTTTTT	CASSWTQGYEKLFF
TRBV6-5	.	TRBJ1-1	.	TGTGCCAGCAGTTACTCGTCTGAAGCTTTCTTT	CASSYSSEAFF
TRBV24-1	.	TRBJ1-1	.	TGTGCCACCAGGGACGACACTGAAGCTTTCTTT	CATRDDTEAFF
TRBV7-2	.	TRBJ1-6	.	TGTGCCAGCAGCCCATTCTCCTATAATTCACCCCTCCACTTT	CASSPFSYNSPLHF
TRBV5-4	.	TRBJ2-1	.	TGTGCCAGCAGCTCCGCAAGGGACGCTAGAGTTGGGCAGTTCTTC	CASSSARDARVGQFF
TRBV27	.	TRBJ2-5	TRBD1	TGTGCCAGCAGGGGACAGGGGCCCCAAGAGACCCAGTACTTC	CASRGQGPQETQYF
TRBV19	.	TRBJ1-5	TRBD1	TGTGCCAGTAGCGGACAGGGGGTTGGCAATCAGCCCCAGCATTTT	CASSGQGVGNQPQHF
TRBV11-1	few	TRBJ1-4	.	TGTGCCAGCAGCTTTGACGGTCGGGAGAAACTGTTTTTT	CASSFDGREKLFF